Shown below are 27 T cell receptor beta chains from a single sample sequenced in a study of blood T cell repertoires in COVID-19. Only in-frame clones appear in the TCRdb table, and some are missing; sequencing was by immunoSEQ multiplex PCR. The data show about 320,000 clones, about 86% seen once. Specimen: peripheral blood. Receptors originate from a woman between 50 and 59 years old with acute or convalescent COVID-19.

The CDR3 bases are TGTGCCAGCAGCTTTGACAGGGTAGTCTCGCAGTATTTT. Protein product: CASSFDRVVSQYF. The chain is built from TRBV5-4 and TRBJ2-3; 7 positions agree with TRBD1. Germline assignment: CDR1 SGHNT and CDR2 YYREEE (reference sequence). The junction had 7 bases not matched to a gene; V was cut back by 2 bases and J by 10 bases. CDR3 length equals 13 residues. The variable domain in full, with the rest retrieved from reference TRBV5-4 and TRBJ2-3, is ETGVTQSPTHLIKTRGQQVTLRCSSQSGHNTVSWYQQALGQGPQFIFQYYREEENGRGNFPPRFSGLQFPNYSSELNVNALELDDSALYLCASSFDRVVSQYFGPGTRLTVL.

This chain connects TRBV27 to TRBJ1-1; no clear D gene. The CDR3 sequence is 11 residues long. Germline V CDR1 and CDR2: MNHEY, SMNVEV (reference sequence). V gave up 7 bases and J gave up 7 bases, with 10 bases separating them. CDR3 loop: CASTNLVEAFF. CDR3 sequence (DNA): TGTGCCAGCACTAACCTAGTTGAAGCTTTCTTT.

V gene TRBV5-1 combines with J gene TRBJ2-2, with 9 bases identical to TRBD1. This CDR3 spans 15 amino acids. Trimming cost V 4 bases and J 3 bases; bases outside gene matches: 4. In germline, CDR1 is SGHRS, CDR2 YFSETQ. CDR3 DNA: TGCGCCAGCAGCCCAACAGGGGGCGACACCGGGGAGCTGTTTTTT. Its protein is CASSPTGGDTGELFF.

The chain joins TRBV18 to TRBJ1-1; TRBD1 agrees at 10 bases. The germline CDR1 and CDR2 sequences are KGHSH and LQKENI. The V gene end was trimmed by 9 bases and the J gene end by 1 base; junction bases not matched to a gene: 5. This CDR3 contains 14 residues. The CDR3 sequence: CASRQGAWNTEAFF. The CDR3 DNA reads as TGTGCCAGTCGACAGGGGGCTTGGAACACTGAAGCTTTCTTT.

The chain uses TRBV7-9 and TRBJ1-2, with TRBD1 as a possible D gene (6 bases). Germline V gene data show CDR1 as SEHNR and CDR2 as FQNEAQ (reference sequence). The CDR3 runs to 13 residues. Deletions cut 5 bases from V and 4 bases from J, with 11 bases between. The CDR3 nucleotides are TGTGCCAGCAGCCCGGACAGCGTCTATGGCTACACCTTC. Its translation is CASSPDSVYGYTF.

This clone was counted between two and nine times. The chain employs TRBV6-2 or TRBV6-3 and TRBJ1-1; the D gene is possibly TRBD1 (5 bases). CDR1 and CDR2 from the germline V gene are MNHEY and SVGEGT. This CDR3 region has 14 residues. Trimming stripped 5 bases from V and 1 base from J, with 11 bases between. CDR3: CASSPQVRNTEAFF. The DNA of the CDR3 is TGTGCCAGCAGTCCACAGGTCAGGAACACTGAAGCTTTCTTT.

Only a few counts were recorded for this clone. The chain joins TRBV7-9 to TRBJ1-1, with a weak D call TRBD1 (6 bases). Trimming removed 1 base from V and 4 bases from J, with 13 bases in between. In germline, CDR1 is SEHNR, CDR2 FQNEAQ (reference sequence). CDR3 size: 15 residues. CDR3 sequence reads: CASSLEAGGGTEAFF. DNA of the CDR3: TGTGCCAGCAGCTTAGAGGCGGGGGGCGGCACTGAAGCTTTCTTT.

The chain combines TRBV6-5 with TRBJ1-2, with D perhaps matching TRBD1 (6 bases). The CDR3 sequence is 12 residues long. From germline, CDR1 is MNHEY and CDR2 SVGAGI. Deletions cut 8 bases from V and 4 bases from J, with 11 bases between. CDR3 in DNA: TGTGCCAGCGTACAGGGCGCCTATGGCTACACCTTC. Protein sequence: CASVQGAYGYTF.

This clone is a singleton in its sample. This sequence joins TRBV6-2 or TRBV6-3 and TRBJ1-5; TRBD1 matches 7 bases. Germline trimming cut 3 bases from V and 0 bases from J; bases unmatched to any gene: 14. The CDR3 has 19 amino acids. Looked up from germline, CDR1 is MNHEY and CDR2 is SVGEGT. The CDR3 DNA sequence: TGTGCCAGCAGTTATAATTCGGGACAGAACCGTATTAGCAATCAGCCCCAGCATTTT. It codes for CASSYNSGQNRISNQPQHF.

V gene TRBV24-1 combines with J gene TRBJ2-3; D call uncertain. The V end lost 0 bases, the J end lost 4 bases, and 10 bases lay between the germline ends. Germline loops: CDR1 KGHDR, CDR2 SFDVKD. The CDR3 contains 15 residues. CDR3 residues: CATSDLPHRSDTQYF. CDR3 in DNA: TGTGCCACCAGTGATTTGCCACACCGCTCAGATACGCAGTATTTT.

In this sample, this clone turned up once. This chain uses TRBV2 with TRBJ1-4; possible D gene TRBD1, 5 bases. Germline V gene data show CDR1 as SNHLY and CDR2 as FYNNEI. V lost 5 bases and J lost 4, with 17 bases in between. The CDR3 is made up of 16 amino acids. The CDR3 bases are TGTGCCAGCAGTCCACAGGTTTTCGGAAGTAATGAAAAACTGTTTTTT. Protein product: CASSPQVFGSNEKLFF.

The rearrangement uses TRBV7-9 and TRBJ2-7; 7 bases fit TRBD1. The germline gives CDR1 SEHNR, CDR2 FQNEAQ (reference sequence). The CDR3 runs to 13 residues. V lost 5 bases, J lost 2 bases, and 3 bases stayed unmatched. CDR3 DNA: TGTGCCAGCAGCCGGGGACAGCCCTACGAGCAGTACTTC. It translates to CASSRGQPYEQYF.

The genes are TRBV2 and TRBJ1-1; the D gene is possibly TRBD1 (5 bases). Trimming took 7 bases from V and 5 from J, leaving 17 bases between them. This CDR3 has 14 amino acids. The germline gives CDR1 SNHLY, CDR2 FYNNEI. As DNA, the CDR3 is TGTGCCAGCACCCCAGGGTCTGGTAGGACTGAAGCTTTCTTT. As protein: CASTPGSGRTEAFF.

The chain recombines TRBV12-3 or TRBV12-4 with TRBJ1-2; a possible D gene is TRBD1 (5 bases). The V gene lost 6 bases and the J gene lost 4 bases, with 12 bases spanning the gap. This CDR3 has 13 amino acids. CDR3 sequence reads: CASSRWGVYGYTF. The CDR3 region has the DNA TGTGCCAGCAGCCGATGGGGGGTCTATGGCTACACCTTC.

This clone was picked up one time. The chain recombines TRBV7-2 with TRBJ2-5, with a tentative D call TRBD1 (6 bases). CDR3 length equals 15 residues. Trimming removed 2 bases from V and 5 bases from J, with 15 bases in between. In germline, CDR1 is SGHTA, CDR2 FQGNSA. CDR3 DNA: TGTGCCAGCAGCTTACAGTCACTGGGGGCGGAGACCCAGTACTTC. It yields the protein CASSLQSLGAETQYF. The full variable domain, in which reference TRBV7-2 and TRBJ2-5 provide the parts outside the CDR3, is GAGVSQSPSNKVTEKGKDVELRCDPISGHTALYWYRQSLGQGLEFLIYFQGNSAPDKSGLPSDRFSAERTGGSVSTLTIQRTQQEDSAVYLCASSLQSLGAETQYFGPGTRLLVL.

The chain carries TRBV6-5 and TRBJ1-2; 7 bases are a match to TRBD1. The CDR3 is 15 amino acids. Per the germline V gene, CDR1 is MNHEY and CDR2 is SVGAGI. V trimming: 4 bases; J trimming: 8 bases; junction bases outside the gene matches: 13. The CDR3 spells CASSSASTGSQGYTF. Written as DNA, the CDR3 is TGTGCCAGCAGTTCAGCCTCGACAGGGTCGCAAGGCTACACCTTC.

The chain carries TRBV4-3 and TRBJ2-1; 9 bases align to TRBD1. The CDR3 sequence is 15 residues long. Germline CDR1 reads LGHNA; CDR2 reads YSLEER. The V and J ends lost 2 bases and 6 bases, in that order; junction bases with no gene match: 5. CDR3 sequence: CASSQQQGAANEQFF. Written as DNA, the CDR3 is TGCGCCAGCAGCCAACAACAGGGGGCCGCCAATGAGCAGTTCTTC.

CDR3 sequence: CASSATGNTIYF. In nucleotides, the CDR3 is TGTGCCAGCAGCGCTACTGGAAACACCATATATTTT. This rearrangement joins TRBV6-2 or TRBV6-3 to TRBJ1-3, with D hard to call. Trimming cost V 6 bases and J 2 bases, with 5 bases left between them. The length of the CDR3 is 12 residues. Germline CDR1 and CDR2: MNHEY and SVGEGT.

V usage is TRBV25-1 and J usage is TRBJ2-7; 10 positions agree with TRBD1. This CDR3 comprises 16 residues. The trim removed 8 bases at V and 5 bases at J, leaving 15 bases unmatched. CDR1 is MGHDK and CDR2 is SYGVNS in the germline V gene. The CDR3 protein is CASPGVPGQGYHEQYF. CDR3 DNA: TGTGCCAGCCCTGGTGTACCGGGACAGGGGTACCACGAGCAGTACTTC.

This clone was seen a single time. The V gene is TRBV10-3, the J gene TRBJ2-5; the D gene is possibly TRBD1 (5 bases). Trimming removed 6 bases from V and 5 bases from J, with 13 bases in between. CDR3 length equals 13 residues. In germline, CDR1 is ENHRY, CDR2 SYGVKD. Here the CDR3 reads CAIRAGYGETQYF. DNA of the CDR3: TGTGCCATCAGGGCAGGGTATGGGGAGACCCAGTACTTC.

The V call is TRBV19, the J call TRBJ1-2, with 11 nucleotides matching TRBD1. Germline trimming cut 3 bases from V and 4 bases from J; bases unmatched to any gene: 7. CDR1 is LNHDA and CDR2 is SQIVND in the germline V gene (reference sequence). CDR3 length: 16 residues. CDR3: CASSIRGQGAIYGYTF. In nucleotides, the CDR3 is TGTGCCAGTAGTATCCGCGGACAGGGGGCGATCTATGGCTACACCTTC.

The chain has TRBV5-4 and TRBJ1-2; the D is unclear. Trimming took off 5 bases at V and 4 bases at J, with 6 bases between the two ends. This CDR3 is 11 amino acids long. Germline CDR1 is SGHNT and CDR2 is YYREEE (reference sequence). The CDR3: CASRLTYGYTF. Written as DNA, the CDR3 is TGTGCCAGCAGACTTACCTATGGCTACACCTTC.

The CDR3 region has the DNA TGTGCCTGGAGTCGACTTCCAGGGGGGTATGGCTACACCTTC. Protein sequence: CAWSRLPGGYGYTF. The chain employs TRBV30 and TRBJ1-2, with 7 positions matching TRBD1. This CDR3 is built from 14 residues. V lost 2 bases, J lost 5 bases, and 8 bases stayed unmatched. From germline, CDR1 is GTSNPN and CDR2 SVGIG (reference sequence). The whole variable domain, remainder taken from reference TRBV30 and TRBJ1-2, is SQTIHQWPATLVQPVGSPLSLECTVEGTSNPNLYWYRQAAGRGLQLLFYSVGIGQISSEVPQNLSASRPQDRQFILSSKKLLLSDSGFYLCAWSRLPGGYGYTFGSGTRLTVV.

CDR3 nucleotides: TGTGCCAGCAGCGTTCCGGACGGACTATGGGACTACACCTTC. Its protein product is CASSVPDGLWDYTF. The rearrangement uses TRBV9 and TRBJ1-2; D uncertain. V lost 2 bases to trimming and J lost 10 bases, with 18 bases between them. Germline V gives CDR1 SGDLS, CDR2 YYNGEE. The CDR3 contains 14 residues.

The chain links TRBV5-6 to TRBJ1-4; D is perhaps TRBD1 (5 bases). Germline CDR1 is SGHDT and CDR2 is YYEEEE. Trimming removed 4 bases at V and 3 bases at J, with 10 bases between. The CDR3 is 14 residues long. The DNA for the CDR3 is TGTGCCAGCAGCCAGGGTCCCTCTAATGAAAAACTGTTTTTT. Translation gives CASSQGPSNEKLFF.

DNA of the CDR3: TGTGCCTGGAGAGGACAGGGGACGCAGTATTTT. Its translation: CAWRGQGTQYF. The rearrangement joins TRBV30 to TRBJ2-3; 9 nucleotides line up with TRBD1. This CDR3 has 11 amino acids. Germline values: CDR1 GTSNPN, CDR2 SVGIG (reference sequence). Losses at the gene ends were 3 bases for V and 9 bases for J; bases not matched to a gene: 1.

As to this clone: Other DNA sequences from this sample encode an identical CDR3 as well. This rearrangement joins TRBV6-5 to TRBJ2-3; no reliable D call. The CDR3 spans 13 residues. The ends were cut back, 3 bases at V and 0 bases at J, with 4 bases in the middle. Germline values: CDR1 MNHEY, CDR2 SVGAGI. CDR3 nucleotide sequence: TGTGCCAGCAGTTATATCAGCACAGATACGCAGTATTTT. Protein sequence: CASSYISTDTQYF.